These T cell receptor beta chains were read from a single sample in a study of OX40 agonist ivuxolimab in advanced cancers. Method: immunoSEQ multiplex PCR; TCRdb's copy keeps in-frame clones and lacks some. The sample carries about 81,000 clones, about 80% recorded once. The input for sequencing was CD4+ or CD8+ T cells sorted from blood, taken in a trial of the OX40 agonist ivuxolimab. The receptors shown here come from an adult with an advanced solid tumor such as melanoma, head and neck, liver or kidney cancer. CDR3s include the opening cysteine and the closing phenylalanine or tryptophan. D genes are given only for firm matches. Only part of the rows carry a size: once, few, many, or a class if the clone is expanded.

TGTGCTAGTGGTTCACGGACTAGCGGGGAGACCCAGTACTTC	CASGSRTSGETQYF	TRBV12-5	.	TRBD2	TRBJ2-5
TGTGCCAGCAGTCGCATCGGGGGCAAGGGCGGGGAGCTGTTTTTT	CASSRIGGKGGELFF	TRBV28	.	.	TRBJ2-2
TGTGCCAGTCAGGGTCTGTGGTCCTTTGAAGCTTTCTTT	CASQGLWSFEAFF	TRBV19	.	.	TRBJ1-1
TGCGCCAGCAGCTTGGTGTCCGGGGAGCTGTTTTTT	CASSLVSGELFF	TRBV5-1	.	.	TRBJ2-2
TGTGCCAGCAGCGCCGGGACCTACTCCTACGAGCAGTACTTC	CASSAGTYSYEQYF	TRBV7-2	.	.	TRBJ2-7
TGTGCCAGCAGTTTCGGGAGCACAGATACGCAGTATTTT	CASSFGSTDTQYF	TRBV2	.	.	TRBJ2-3
TGTGCCAGTAGTATAGATGAATTCGTAGAGCCCCAGCATTTT	CASSIDEFVEPQHF	TRBV19	few	.	TRBJ1-5
TGTGCCAGCAGGAGGTCAGGAGCGGGGGGGCGAGATACGCAGTATTTT	CASRRSGAGGRDTQYF	TRBV28	once	TRBD2	TRBJ2-3
TGTGCCAGCAGCTTAGAATTGGGGACCCAGTACTTC	CASSLELGTQYF	TRBV7-8	.	.	TRBJ2-5
TGTGCCAGCAGCTCGACTAGCGGGAGTTACGAGCAGTACTTC	CASSSTSGSYEQYF	TRBV11-2	.	TRBD2	TRBJ2-7
TGTGCCAGCAGCGTACAGGGTGATAGGTACGAGCAGTACTTC	CASSVQGDRYEQYF	TRBV9	.	.	TRBJ2-7
TGTGCCAGCAGCTTTAGTCGACACAGGACCCAAGAGACCCAGTACTTC	CASSFSRHRTQETQYF	TRBV11-2	.	.	TRBJ2-5
TGTGCCAGCCGATTCCAGGGACAGGTCACCGGGGAGCTGTTTTTT	CASRFQGQVTGELFF	TRBV2	.	TRBD1	TRBJ2-2
TGCGCCAGCAGCCAACTGACCGATATCGGGGTGGGGTATGGCTACACCTTC	CASSQLTDIGVGYGYTF	TRBV4-1	.	.	TRBJ1-2
TGTGCCAGCAGCTTAGGACAGGGGGCGCAAAATGAGCAGTTCTTC	CASSLGQGAQNEQFF	TRBV7-6	.	TRBD1	TRBJ2-1
TGCGCCAGCAGCCCACTTCCGATAGCGGGGGGGCCGAGTACCGGGGAGCTGTTTTTT	CASSPLPIAGGPSTGELFF	TRBV5-1	few	TRBD2	TRBJ2-2
TGTGCCAGCAGGTCACTCCGGGACAGGGGGACGAACTATGGCTACACCTTC	CASRSLRDRGTNYGYTF	TRBV28	.	TRBD1	TRBJ1-2
TGTGCCAGCAGCTTTAGGCCATCCCACCGGAACACCGGGGAGCTGTTTTTT	CASSFRPSHRNTGELFF	TRBV5-4	once	.	TRBJ2-2
TGTGCCAGCAAGGTGAACAGCTCTCCCCCTTATGGCTACACCTTC	CASKVNSSPPYGYTF	TRBV2	.	.	TRBJ1-2
TGTGCCAGCAGTTTGAGGGGCGGCTACACCTTC	CASSLRGGYTF	TRBV6-6	.	.	TRBJ1-2
TGCAGTGCCATTTTCGGAAAGCAGTTCTTC	CSAIFGKQFF	TRBV20-1	.	.	TRBJ2-1
TGCGCCAGCAGCTTGAGGACTAGCGGGGGGACTTACTCCTACAATGAGCAGTTCTTC	CASSLRTSGGTYSYNEQFF	TRBV5-1	.	TRBD2	TRBJ2-1
TGTGCCAGTGTACAGGGTAATCAGCCCCAGCATTTT	CASVQGNQPQHF	TRBV6-1	once	.	TRBJ1-5
TGCGCCAGCAGCCAAGACGCGGACCCTGGGGAGACCCAGTACTTC	CASSQDADPGETQYF	TRBV4-3	.	.	TRBJ2-5
TGTGCCACCAGCAGAGATTGGAGGGCCGGGGCTTTGAACACTGAAGCTTTCTTT	CATSRDWRAGALNTEAFF	TRBV15	few	.	TRBJ1-1
TGTGCCAGCAGCCTATCTGGGGGGGCTACCTCTGGGGCCAACGTCCTGACTTTC	CASSLSGGATSGANVLTF	TRBV7-9	.	.	TRBJ2-6
TGTGCCTGGAGTGTACTTTTCGTGGGGTCTAGCGGGAGGATCCAAGAGACCCAGTACTTC	CAWSVLFVGSSGRIQETQYF	TRBV30	few	TRBD2	TRBJ2-5
TGTGCCAGCAGTTCCACCTCCGGGCTTAAGGTGGGATTCAATGAGCAGTTCTTC	CASSSTSGLKVGFNEQFF	TRBV28	.	.	TRBJ2-1
TGTGCCAGCAGTTTAATCTCTAGCGGGACGATTAGGGAGCAGTACTTC	CASSLISSGTIREQYF	TRBV28	.	TRBD2	TRBJ2-7
TGTGCCAGCAGTGGGACGAATAATTCACCCCTCCACTTT	CASSGTNNSPLHF	TRBV2	few	.	TRBJ1-6
TGTGCCAGCAGGCGGGACGGCCTTTGGCATGAGCAGTTCTTC	CASRRDGLWHEQFF	TRBV2	.	.	TRBJ2-1
TGCGCCAGCAGCCCTCTAGCGGGAGCTGTCGGGGAGCTGTTTTTT	CASSPLAGAVGELFF	TRBV4-3	.	TRBD2	TRBJ2-2
TGTGCCAGCAGTGAAATCGTAGGGAGGAAGACCCAGTACTTC	CASSEIVGRKTQYF	TRBV6-1	few	.	TRBJ2-5
TGTGCCACCTCTGTTCGGGGGAACACTGAAGCTTTCTTT	CATSVRGNTEAFF	TRBV11-1	.	.	TRBJ1-1
TGTGCCAGCAGACACTGGGGGGGACGTCTGGGCTCTGGGGCCAACGTCCTGACTTTC	CASRHWGGRLGSGANVLTF	TRBV11-2	.	TRBD2	TRBJ2-6
TGTGCCAGCAGCTTTCAGGGGGGGACAGAATACGAGCAGTACTTC	CASSFQGGTEYEQYF	TRBV7-3	.	.	TRBJ2-7